Each of the 30 T cell receptor beta chains below was sequenced from the same sample in a study of blood T cell repertoires in COVID-19. Sequencing used immunoSEQ multiplex PCR; TCRdb keeps in-frame clones, though not all of them. This sample has about 200,000 clones; around four fifths occur once, and the top ten carry 0.8% to 0.95%. What was sequenced was peripheral blood. The receptors shown here come from a man aged 60 to 69 with COVID-19, enrolled during active disease.

The chain joins TRBV7-9 to TRBJ2-6; TRBD1 aligns across 10 bases. Germline assignment: CDR1 SEHNR and CDR2 FQNEAQ (reference sequence). This CDR3 contains 19 residues. The V gene end was trimmed by 3 bases and the J gene end by 3 bases; junction bases not matched to a gene: 11. Written as DNA, the CDR3 is TGTGCCAGCAGCTTGAGGGGAGACAGGGGGCCCGGTGGGGCCAACGTCCTGACTTTC. Its protein is CASSLRGDRGPGGANVLTF.

CDR3 protein: CASTLGTGANTGELFF. CDR3 DNA: TGTGCCAGCACCCTGGGGACAGGGGCGAACACCGGGGAGCTGTTTTTT. The J gene is TRBJ2-2, the V gene TRBV11-2; 10 bases line up with TRBD1. The CDR3 consists of 16 residues. Germline assignment: CDR1 SGHAT and CDR2 FQNNGV. V lost 7 bases to trimming and J lost 0 bases; unmatched junction nucleotides: 5.

The chain recombines TRBV6-2 or TRBV6-3 with TRBJ1-1; D call uncertain. The V gene's germline CDR1 is MNHEY and CDR2 SVGEGT. The CDR3 has 14 residues. Trimming pared 4 bases from V and 1 base from J, leaving 10 bases between. In DNA form, the CDR3 reads TGTGCCAGCAGTTGGTTGACTAAGAACACTGAAGCTTTCTTT. Its protein is CASSWLTKNTEAFF.

V usage is TRBV2 and J usage is TRBJ2-1; 7 nucleotides line up with TRBD1. The germline gives CDR1 SNHLY, CDR2 FYNNEI. J was trimmed by 6 bases and V by 10 bases; bases with no gene match: 6. CDR3 length equals 12 residues. The CDR3 sequence is CANLNRGNEQFF. Here the CDR3 DNA reads TGTGCCAACCTCAACAGGGGCAATGAGCAGTTCTTC.

V gene TRBV3-1 (or the pseudogene TRBV3-2) combines with J gene TRBJ1-1; D remains ambiguous. The V end lost 0 bases, the J end lost 4 bases, and 15 bases lay between the germline ends. The CDR3 contains 16 residues. Germline values: CDR1 LGHDT, CDR2 YNNKEL (reference sequence). This CDR3 reads CASSQDPLKAGTEAFF. The CDR3 bases are TGTGCCAGCAGCCAAGACCCACTAAAGGCTGGCACTGAAGCTTTCTTT.

In its sample, this clone was seen once. The chain employs TRBV5-6 and TRBJ2-1; TRBD2 matches 7 bases. The germline CDR1 and CDR2 sequences are SGHDT and YYEEEE. This CDR3 has 14 amino acids. V dropped 4 bases and J dropped 3; count of bases not matched to a gene: 4. The CDR3 region has the DNA TGTGCCAGCAGCCCCGGGACTAACTACAATGAGCAGTTCTTC. It specifies CASSPGTNYNEQFF. Supplemented by reference TRBV5-6 and TRBJ2-1, the full variable domain reads DAGVTQSPTHLIKTRGQQVTLRCSPKSGHDTVSWYQQALGQGPQFIFQYYEEEERQRGNFPDRFSGHQFPNYSSELNVNALLLGDSALYLCASSPGTNYNEQFFGPGTRLTVL.

The table lists this clone with a few counts. This chain connects TRBV5-1 to TRBJ1-4; no firm D call. Germline V gives CDR1 SGHRS, CDR2 YFSETQ. The ends were cut back, 2 bases at V and 7 bases at J, with 12 bases in the middle. The CDR3 is 14 amino acids. The CDR3 spells CASSFGEIGEKLFF. CDR3 bases: TGCGCCAGCAGCTTCGGGGAAATCGGTGAAAAACTGTTTTTT.

This clone was picked up one time. The V and J genes are TRBV27 and TRBJ1-2; 10 bases are shared with TRBD1. Per the germline V gene, CDR1 is MNHEY and CDR2 is SMNVEV (reference sequence). The CDR3 extends over 15 amino acids. J gave up 8 bases and V 3 bases, and 9 bases lay outside the gene matches. The CDR3 loop reads CASSLGQGLARGYTF. CDR3 coding DNA: TGTGCCAGCAGTTTGGGACAGGGGTTAGCGAGAGGCTACACCTTC.

The J gene is TRBJ2-5, the V gene TRBV10-3, with D perhaps matching TRBD2 (6 bases). The V and J ends lost 2 bases and 5 bases respectively, with 12 bases between them. The CDR3 has 14 amino acids. Germline CDR1 is ENHRY and CDR2 is SYGVKD. The CDR3 loop reads CAISEGVGGETQYF. The CDR3 DNA follows: TGTGCCATCAGTGAGGGGGTTGGGGGGGAGACCCAGTACTTC.

The chain recombines TRBV5-1 with TRBJ2-7, with 8 bases lining up with TRBD2. This CDR3 comprises 15 residues. The germline gives CDR1 SGHRS, CDR2 YFSETQ. The trim removed 1 base at V and 6 bases at J, leaving 9 bases unmatched. The DNA of the CDR3 is TGCGCCAGCAGCTTGTTAATAGCGGGAACGGGCGAGCAGTACTTC. This sequence encodes CASSLLIAGTGEQYF.

The J gene is TRBJ1-1, the V gene TRBV6-5; TRBD1 aligns across 8 bases. In germline, CDR1 is MNHEY, CDR2 SVGAGI. V shed 6 bases, J shed 5 bases, and the junction held 11 bases outside the gene matches. This CDR3 is built from 15 residues. The CDR3 DNA sequence: TGTGCCAGCAGAACAGGGGGAGGGATTCGGACTGAAGCTTTCTTT. Amino acid sequence: CASRTGGGIRTEAFF.

The J gene is TRBJ2-2, the V gene TRBV4-1; 7 nucleotides line up with TRBD2. Germline V lookup: CDR1 MGHRA, CDR2 YSYEKL. V was pared by 0 bases and J by 0 bases, with 4 bases of the junction left unmatched. This CDR3 spans 17 amino acids. The CDR3 DNA sequence: TGCGCCAGCAGCCAAGATCTTGCGGGGGCGAACACCGGGGAGCTGTTTTTT. It encodes CASSQDLAGANTGELFF.

Only a few counts were recorded for this clone. This sequence joins TRBV11-1 and TRBJ2-3; 13 positions match TRBD2. The length of the CDR3 is 15 residues. The V and J ends lost 4 bases and 8 bases, in that order; junction bases with no gene match: 6. The germline gives CDR1 SGHAT, CDR2 FQDESV (reference sequence). CDR3 residues: CASSSGTSGTGTQYF. The CDR3 nucleotides read TGTGCCAGCAGCTCTGGGACTAGCGGGACTGGTACGCAGTATTTT.

The V gene is TRBV5-1, the J gene TRBJ2-7; 15 positions match TRBD2. Germline CDR1 is SGHRS and CDR2 is YFSETQ. CDR3 size: 16 residues. V lost 4 bases, J lost 7 bases, and 9 bases stayed unmatched. The CDR3 region is CASSLRTSGRAGEQYF. The CDR3 nucleotides are TGCGCCAGCAGCCTACGGACTAGCGGGAGGGCCGGAGAGCAGTACTTC.

CDR3 coding DNA: TGTGCCAGCAGCTTGGGACAGGGGAGGTACTACGAGCAGTACTTC. Translation: CASSLGQGRYYEQYF. The chain is built from TRBV5-4 and TRBJ2-7, with 8 bases aligning to TRBD1. After removal of 0 bases from V and 3 bases from J, the junction contained 5 bases not matched to a gene. Germline assignment: CDR1 SGHNT and CDR2 YYREEE (reference sequence). CDR3 length: 15 residues.

The chain joins TRBV12-3 or TRBV12-4 to TRBJ1-2, with D possibly being TRBD1 (5 bases). The V gene lost 4 bases and the J gene lost 4 bases, with 7 bases spanning the gap. The CDR3 consists of 12 residues. CDR3 sequence reads: CASSSGVYGYTF. CDR3 sequence (DNA): TGTGCCAGCAGTTCGGGGGTCTATGGCTACACCTTC.

The rearrangement joins TRBV4-1 to TRBJ2-7; TRBD2 matches at 7 bases. V gave up 1 base and J gave up 4 bases; unmatched junction bases: 13. Looked up from germline, CDR1 is MGHRA and CDR2 is YSYEKL. The CDR3 runs 17 residues. The CDR3 protein is CASSQVIHREAGYEQYF. The CDR3 DNA follows: TGCGCCAGCAGCCAAGTAATCCACCGGGAGGCAGGATACGAGCAGTACTTC.

This chain links TRBV21-1 with TRBJ1-2; no check of the table's D call, TRBD1, against the DNA was made. TRBV21-1 is noted as a pseudogene. The CDR3 loop spans 14 amino acids. The CDR3 region is CASSKSQTEYGYTF. The CDR3 bases are TGTGCCAGCAGCAAATCACAGACGGAATATGGCTACACCTTC.

The chain combines TRBV28 with TRBJ1-4; TRBD1 might be the D (5 bases). Germline values: CDR1 MDHEN, CDR2 SYDVKM. The CDR3 loop spans 16 amino acids. The ends were cut back, 5 bases at V and 0 bases at J, with 13 bases in the middle. CDR3 amino acids: CASSVTGFATNEKLFF. Written as DNA, the CDR3 is TGTGCCAGCAGTGTAACAGGATTTGCAACTAATGAAAAACTGTTTTTT.

V and J are TRBV4-2 and TRBJ1-2; D possibly corresponds to TRBD1 (6 bases). There are 14 residues in the CDR3. CDR1 and CDR2 (germline): LGHNA, YNFKEQ. V shed 0 bases and J shed 3 bases, with 8 bases lying between them. The CDR3 nucleotides are TGTGCCAGCAGCCAAGACAGGGGAGACTATGGCTACACCTTC. This sequence encodes CASSQDRGDYGYTF.

The rearrangement uses TRBV3-1 (or the pseudogene TRBV3-2) and TRBJ2-7; D is possibly TRBD1 (6 bases). Trimming pared 0 bases from V and 1 base from J, leaving 16 bases between. The CDR3 has 17 amino acids. The germline gives CDR1 LGHDT, CDR2 YNNKEL (reference sequence). CDR3 in amino acids: CASSQDRSPRGSYEQYF. The CDR3 nucleotides are TGTGCCAGCAGCCAAGATCGGTCTCCTAGGGGGTCCTACGAGCAGTACTTC.

The chain carries TRBV27 and TRBJ2-7, with TRBD1 matching 11 bases. Germline loops: CDR1 MNHEY, CDR2 SMNVEV (reference sequence). V lost 6 bases and J lost 0; bases outside the gene matches: 13. The CDR3 is 18 residues long. The CDR3 loop is CASSRASWTGGISYEQYF. CDR3 sequence (DNA): TGTGCCAGCAGCCGCGCCTCCTGGACAGGGGGCATCTCCTACGAGCAGTACTTC.

V gene TRBV6-2 or TRBV6-3 combines with J gene TRBJ2-3; perhaps TRBD2 as D (5 bases). The V end lost 5 bases, the J end lost 0 bases, and 12 bases lay between the germline ends. Germline V gene sequence: CDR1 MNHEY, CDR2 SVGEGT. The CDR3 contains 15 residues. The CDR3 spells CASSPARVSTDTQYF. DNA of the CDR3: TGTGCCAGCAGTCCGGCGAGGGTTAGCACAGATACGCAGTATTTT.

The chain couples TRBV7-8 to TRBJ2-5, with 8 bases aligning to TRBD2. Germline loops: CDR1 SGHVS, CDR2 FQNEAQ. Trimming cost V 3 bases and J 3 bases; bases outside gene matches: 9. There are 16 residues in the CDR3. In DNA, the CDR3 is TGTGCCAGCAGCTTTGGTACGGGAGGGACGAAAGAGACCCAGTACTTC. Its protein is CASSFGTGGTKETQYF.

The V and J genes are TRBV3-1 (or the pseudogene TRBV3-2) and TRBJ1-1; D may be TRBD1 (5 bases). This CDR3 comprises 15 residues. The V and J ends lost 3 bases and 0 bases respectively, with 11 bases between them. Germline lookup yields CDR1 LGHDT and CDR2 YNNKEL (reference sequence). The CDR3 DNA sequence: TGTGCCAGCAGCCAGAAACAGGCCATGAACACTGAAGCTTTCTTT. Its protein product is CASSQKQAMNTEAFF.

This clone was counted once. The rearrangement uses TRBV18 and TRBJ1-6; tentative D call: TRBD1 (6 bases). V lost 2 bases, J lost 5 bases, and 7 bases lay in between. The CDR3 spans 14 residues. Germline CDR1 and CDR2: KGHSH and LQKENI. The DNA of the CDR3 is TGTGCCAGCTCACCAGGGGGCAATAATTCACCCCTCCACTTT. This sequence encodes CASSPGGNNSPLHF. Looking up the rest from reference TRBV18 and TRBJ1-6 gives the full variable domain: NAGVMQNPRHLVRRRGQEARLRCSPMKGHSHVYWYRQLPEEGLKFMVYLQKENIIDESGMPKERFSAEFPKEGPSILRIQQVVRGDSAAYFCASSPGGNNSPLHFGNGTRLTVT.

The rearrangement joins TRBV7-2 to TRBJ1-2; 9 bases are a match to TRBD1. Germline lookup yields CDR1 SGHTA and CDR2 FQGNSA. Trimming took 4 bases from V and 7 from J; bases not matched to a gene: 13. The CDR3 has 16 residues. The CDR3 protein is CASSWDQGRQGGGYTF. In nucleotides, the CDR3 is TGTGCCAGCAGCTGGGACCAAGGGAGACAGGGGGGTGGCTACACCTTC.

The chain uses TRBV7-8 and TRBJ2-2, with D tentatively TRBD1 (6 bases). The V gene's germline CDR1 is SGHVS and CDR2 FQNEAQ. V lost 5 bases, J lost 6 bases, and 16 bases lay in between. The CDR3 spans 15 residues. CDR3 coding DNA: TGTGCCAGCAGCGCAAGAGGGGGTGGTGCCGGGGAGCTGTTTTTT. It is translated as CASSARGGGAGELFF.

The gene calls are TRBV7-2 and TRBJ2-5; 7 nucleotides agree with TRBD2. The CDR3 length is 13 residues. Germline CDR1 SGHTA, CDR2 FQGNSA. V lost 1 base to trimming and J lost 5 bases; unmatched junction nucleotides: 1. The CDR3 region has the DNA TGTGCCAGCAGCTTAGGGGGGGGTGAGACCCAGTACTTC. Encoded protein: CASSLGGGETQYF.

The chain combines TRBV27 with TRBJ2-2; 7 bases are shared with TRBD2. Germline CDR1 and CDR2: MNHEY and SMNVEV (reference sequence). V lost 6 bases and J lost 6; bases outside the gene matches: 19. The CDR3 has 18 amino acids. CDR3 in DNA: TGTGCCAGCAGGCTAACACAAGAGGGACTAAAAGGCGCCGGGGAGCTGTTTTTT. Translation gives CASRLTQEGLKGAGELFF.